This T cell receptor (beta chain) emerged from a study of OX40 agonist ivuxolimab in advanced cancers. Study-level information: Previous treatment with anti-PD-1, anti-PD-L1 or anti-CTLA-4 therapy was allowed; about 44% had received some. Study outcomes and limitations: Researchers report that CD8+ T cells had, on average, more expanded clones than CD4+. Low normalized T-cell clonal expansion was also seen in some nonresponders.

Trimming at V came to 7 bases and at J to 7 bases, leaving 10 bases not matched to a gene. The CDR3 totals 15 residues. The germline gives CDR1 SEHNR, CDR2 FQNEAQ (reference sequence). With autoimmune disease history or systemic immunosuppression, patients were excluded. The assay was immunoSEQ multiplex PCR, and TCRdb's table has in-frame clones only and misses some. The table includes some 86,000 clones, around 85% detected once. A note on this clone: Antigen specificity is unknown.

The V gene is TRBV7-9, the J gene TRBJ2-1, with 10 bases fitting TRBD2. The source material was CD4+ or CD8+ T cells sorted from blood, sampled in a trial of the OX40 agonist ivuxolimab. This receptor was taken from an adult with an advanced solid tumor such as melanoma, head and neck, liver or kidney cancer. The CDR3 DNA reads as TGTGCCAGCACCCCAGAGAGCGGGAGGGGTAATGAGCAGTTCTTC. This translates into CASTPESGRGNEQFF.